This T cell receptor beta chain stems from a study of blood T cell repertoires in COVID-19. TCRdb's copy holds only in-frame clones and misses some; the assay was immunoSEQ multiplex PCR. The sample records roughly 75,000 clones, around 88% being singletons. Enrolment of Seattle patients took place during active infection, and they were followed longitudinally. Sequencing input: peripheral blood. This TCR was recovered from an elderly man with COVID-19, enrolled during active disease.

CDR3 amino acids: CASKRDKAFF. In nucleotides, the CDR3 is TGTGCCAGCAAACGGGACAAAGCTTTCTTT. The chain couples TRBV12-3 or TRBV12-4 to TRBJ1-1; tentatively, D is TRBD1 (6 bases). V lost 7 bases and J 9 bases, leaving 9 bases between the germline ends. This CDR3 has 10 residues.